These T cell receptor beta chains were read from a single sample in a study of shared clonotypes between healthy human individuals. Clones were sequenced by immunoSEQ multiplex PCR, and TCRdb holds only the in-frame ones, with some missing. The sample carries 2 million to 3 million clones, over 85% recorded once. Sequences were obtained from naive CD4+ T cells from PBMCs. The receptors were sampled from a man in his late teens or twenties in good health. Some clones in this sample may be carry-over from other donors' samples. The CDR3 runs from the conserved cysteine through the conserved F or W. Fields, in order: J gene, clone size, D gene, V gene, CDR3 DNA, CDR3 protein. The D gene is left open where the match is weak. Not all rows give a size; the values are once, few, many and, for expanded clones, a class.

>TRBJ2-1|-|-|TRBV28
TGTGCCAGCAGTCCGTGGACTATCTACAATGAGCAGTTCTTC
CASSPWTIYNEQFF
>TRBJ2-2|-|TRBD2|TRBV19
TGTGCCAGTAGTCCCGGACTAGCGGGAGACACCGGGGAGCTGTTTTTT
CASSPGLAGDTGELFF
>TRBJ2-5|once|TRBD1|TRBV5-1
TGCGCCAGCCGACAGGGACCAGGGGAGACCCAGTACTTC
CASRQGPGETQYF
>TRBJ2-7|-|TRBD2|TRBV15
TGTGCCACCCCAGTGAGAGGACTAGACTACGAGCAGTACTTC
CATPVRGLDYEQYF
>TRBJ1-1|-|TRBD1|TRBV11-2
TGTGCCAGCAGTCTGGGGACAGGGCGAACTGAAGCTCTCTTT
CASSLGTGRTEALF
>TRBJ2-6|once|-|TRBV18
TGTGCCAGCTCACCACCTAACAGCGCCTCTGGGGCCAACGTCCTGACTTTC
CASSPPNSASGANVLTF
>TRBJ1-5|-|-|TRBV6-1
TGTGCCAGCAGTGAAAGCGGAATATATCAGCCCCAGCATTTT
CASSESGIYQPQHF
>TRBJ2-5|-|TRBD2|TRBV28
TGTGCCAGCAGTTTGAGGTCGGCTAGCGGGTTGCGGGAGACCCAGTACTTC
CASSLRSASGLRETQYF
>TRBJ2-2|-|TRBD1|TRBV7-3
TGTGCCAGCAGTCCACAGGGGGCCTTGAACACCGGGGAGCTGTTTTTT
CASSPQGALNTGELFF
>TRBJ1-1|-|-|TRBV25-1
TGTGCCAGCAGTACAGAGAACACTGAAGCTTTCTTT
CASSTENTEAFF
>TRBJ2-3|-|TRBD2|TRBV7-2
TGTGCCAGCAGCTACCAGGGGACTAGCGGGAGGGCCAGCACAGATACGCAGTATTTT
CASSYQGTSGRASTDTQYF
>TRBJ2-7|-|TRBD1|TRBV6-5
TGTGCCAGCAGGGCGACAGGGGGCTTTCCCTACGAGCAGTACTTC
CASRATGGFPYEQYF
>TRBJ2-7|once|-|TRBV27
TGTGCCAGCAGTCCCCCAGGGTCTCCCGAGCAGTACTTC
CASSPPGSPEQYF
>TRBJ2-3|-|-|TRBV7-9
TGTGCCAGCAGCCGGAGGGGGGGGCTCGGCACAGATACGCAGTATTTT
CASSRRGGLGTDTQYF
>TRBJ2-1|-|-|TRBV5-1
TGCGCCAGCAGCTTGGCTTTGGCCGCCGCCTACAATGAGCAGTTCTTC
CASSLALAAAYNEQFF
>TRBJ2-3|once|TRBD1|TRBV4-1
TGCGCCAGCAGCCAAGGAGGGACAGGAGGGGGAACAGATACGCAGTATTTT
CASSQGGTGGGTDTQYF
>TRBJ1-3|-|TRBD1|TRBV29-1
TGCAGCGTTGGGGGGCAGGGGGTTAAAGGAAACACCATATATTTT
CSVGGQGVKGNTIYF
>TRBJ2-3|-|TRBD2|TRBV5-4
TGTGCCAGCAGCCGACCTCTAGCGGGGGGGTCAGATACGCAGTATTTT
CASSRPLAGGSDTQYF
>TRBJ1-4|-|-|TRBV29-1
TGCAGCGTTGGAATCAATGAAAAACTGTTTTTT
CSVGINEKLFF
>TRBJ1-2|-|TRBD1|TRBV27
TGTGCCAGCAGCATCGGGACAGGCAACTATGGCTACACCTTC
CASSIGTGNYGYTF
>TRBJ2-3|-|-|TRBV29-1
TGCAGCGTAACCGGGCCAGACACAGATACGCAGTATTTT
CSVTGPDTDTQYF
>TRBJ2-2|-|-|TRBV28
TGTGCCAGCTCCCTGGGGGCGGGACAGAACACCGGGGAGCTGTTTTTT
CASSLGAGQNTGELFF
>TRBJ1-2|-|-|TRBV11-2
TGTGCCAGCAGCTTAGGGGATGGGGGACCCTTCGGCTACACCTTC
CASSLGDGGPFGYTF
>TRBJ1-5|once|-|TRBV21-1
TGTGCCAGCAGCAAAATTACCGTGGGGGGGATCTATAGCAATCAGCCCCAGCATTTT
CASSKITVGGIYSNQPQHF
>TRBJ2-5|-|TRBD2|TRBV28
TGTGCCAGCAGTCTACCACGTCTAGCGGGACTGGAGACCCAGTACTTC
CASSLPRLAGLETQYF
>TRBJ2-1|-|TRBD2|TRBV6-5
TGTGCCAGCAGTTACGGTCTAGCGGAGTACAATGAGCAGTTCTTC
CASSYGLAEYNEQFF
>TRBJ1-5|-|-|TRBV27
TGTGCCAGCAGATCAGGGCGGCAGCCCCAGCATTTT
CASRSGRQPQHF
>TRBJ1-2|-|-|TRBV6-6
TGTGCCAGCAGTTCGCCGGGAACCGCTAACTATGGCTACACCTTC
CASSSPGTANYGYTF
>TRBJ1-2|once|-|TRBV6-1
TGTGCCAGCAGTGGGGACACCTACTATGGCTACACCTTC
CASSGDTYYGYTF
>TRBJ2-7|-|-|TRBV5-1
TGCGCCAGCAGCTTGGGAGGGATACAGCAAAGGGGCGAGCAGTACTTC
CASSLGGIQQRGEQYF
>TRBJ1-2|-|-|TRBV6-9
TGTGCCAGCAGACCGCGCTCCTCTCGAGGCTACACCTTC
CASRPRSSRGYTF
>TRBJ1-4|-|-|TRBV2
TGTGCCAGCAATCGAGCAACTAATGAAAAACTGTTTTTT
CASNRATNEKLFF
>TRBJ1-5|-|-|TRBV28
TGTGCCAGCAGTTCTGACAGCCTCAATCAGCCCCAGCATTTT
CASSSDSLNQPQHF
>TRBJ2-4|-|-|TRBV7-9
TGTGCCAGCAGCTTTTCCGACCCAAACATTCAGTACTTC
CASSFSDPNIQYF
>TRBJ2-1|-|TRBD2|TRBV9
TGTGCCAGCAGCGTAGGTGGCGGGGGGGACAATGAGCAGTTCTTC
CASSVGGGGDNEQFF
>TRBJ1-1|-|-|TRBV6-5
TGTGCCAGCAGTTACCAGCCCAGGGTGGGCACTGAAGCTTTCTTT
CASSYQPRVGTEAFF
>TRBJ2-1|-|-|TRBV6-1
TGTGCCAGCAGTGAAGTAGATGCCCCCCCCCGGAATGAGCAGTTCTTC
CASSEVDAPPRNEQFF
>TRBJ2-3|once|TRBD2|TRBV5-1
TGCGCCAGCAGCACCTCCGGGACTAGCGGGAGAAGCACAGATACGCAGTATTTT
CASSTSGTSGRSTDTQYF
>TRBJ2-5|-|TRBD2|TRBV7-3
TGTGCCAGCAGCTCGGGACTAGCGGGAGGCGGGGAGACCCAGTACTTC
CASSSGLAGGGETQYF
>TRBJ2-6|-|-|TRBV28
TGTGCCAGCAGTCCCCGAGGGGTCTCTGGGGCCAACGTCCTGACTTTC
CASSPRGVSGANVLTF